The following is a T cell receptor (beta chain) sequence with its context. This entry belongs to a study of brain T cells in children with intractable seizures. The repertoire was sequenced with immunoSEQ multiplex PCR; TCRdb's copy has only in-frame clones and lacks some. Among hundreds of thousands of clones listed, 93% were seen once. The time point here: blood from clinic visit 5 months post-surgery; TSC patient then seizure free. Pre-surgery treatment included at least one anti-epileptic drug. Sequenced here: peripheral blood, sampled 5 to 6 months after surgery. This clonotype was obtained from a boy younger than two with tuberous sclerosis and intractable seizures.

The CDR3 reads CASSTRLRGANYGYTF. The CDR3 nucleotides read TGTGCCAGCAGTACCCGGTTGAGGGGGGCTAACTATGGCTACACCTTC. This sequence joins TRBV28 and TRBJ1-2, with D perhaps TRBD1 (6 bases). The length of the CDR3 is 16 residues. Trimming took 5 bases from V and 0 from J, leaving 16 bases between them. Germline V gene data show CDR1 as MDHEN and CDR2 as SYDVKM.